A selection of T cell receptor beta chains follows, all from one sample in a study of human thymus T cells. Data came from immunoSEQ multiplex PCR; TCRdb stores just in-frame clones and leaves some out. Of 57,000 or so clones listed, 90% to 95% are singletons. Sequenced sample: blood. These receptors originate from a boy under two years old with a congenital heart defect but otherwise immunologically healthy. The CDR3 runs from the conserved cysteine through the conserved F or W.

j_call	v_call	cdr3_aa
TRBJ2-7	TRBV28	CASSFGRLAGGNEQYF
TRBJ2-7	TRBV19	CASSIDTGALYEQYF
TRBJ2-5	TRBV6-6	CASSPLQPTQETQYF
TRBJ2-7	TRBV19	CASSILAQGGYEQYF
TRBJ2-5	TRBV7-8	CASSLLAGVQETQYF
TRBJ1-1	TRBV7-9	CASSLLGRAGAEAFF
TRBJ2-7	TRBV4-2	CASSRPGNFYEQYF
TRBJ1-2	TRBV15	CATSRDTNYGYTF
TRBJ1-5	TRBV28	CASSLLRGGSNQPQHF
TRBJ2-3	TRBV7-9	CASSARKWGLAGTTDTQYF
TRBJ2-1	TRBV9	CASSAQMTGLNYNEQFF
TRBJ2-6	TRBV21-1	CASSKTVQQSRANVLTF
TRBJ1-6	TRBV2	CASSPQGVGSPLHF
TRBJ2-7	TRBV18	CASSPTGQTYEQYF
TRBJ1-2	TRBV4-2	CASSHTRDYGYTF
TRBJ2-7	TRBV6-1	CASSGPSVEQYF
TRBJ1-1	TRBV11-3	CASSLAGGGTEAFF